One and the same sample provided the 4 T cell receptor beta chains below, sequenced in a study of cytomegalovirus exposure and HLA in healthy donors. PCR amplification relied on 60 Vbeta primers (plus 13 Jbeta primers). Clones were read by immunoSEQ multiplex PCR, and TCRdb kept only the in-frame ones, dropping some. The table shows 120,000 or so clones, with around 80% occurring only once. Sample: PBMCs. Receptors were obtained from a man aged 25 to 40 in good health and CMV-seropositive.

The CDR3 sequence: CASSPSGQGQTEAFF. CDR3 in DNA: TGTGCCAGCAGCCCCTCAGGACAGGGGCAGACTGAAGCTTTCTTT. This chain joins TRBV4-2 and TRBJ1-1; 9 nucleotides align to TRBD1. The ends lost 4 bases at V and 5 bases at J; junction bases unmatched: 8. The germline V gene has CDR1 LGHNA and CDR2 YNFKEQ. This CDR3 is built from 15 residues.

This chain uses TRBV18 with TRBJ1-2; tentatively, D is TRBD1 (5 bases). The V gene lost 6 bases and the J gene lost 4 bases, with 15 bases spanning the gap. The germline V gene encodes CDR1 KGHSH and CDR2 LQKENI. The CDR3 covers 14 residues. The CDR3 region has the DNA TGTGCCAGCTCGACAGACAGTATAGCCTATGGCTACACCTTC. Translating gives CASSTDSIAYGYTF.

The rearrangement joins TRBV6-1 to TRBJ1-1; D possibly corresponds to TRBD1 (6 bases). This CDR3 has 14 residues. Trimming pared 8 bases from V and 0 bases from J, leaving 13 bases between. CDR1 MNHNS and CDR2 SASEGT come from the germline V gene. For the CDR3, the DNA is TGTGCCAGCCGAAAAGGACAGATGAACACTGAAGCTTTCTTT. Protein: CASRKGQMNTEAFF.

The genes are TRBV19 and TRBJ2-7; the match to TRBD2 covers 8 bases. Germline loops: CDR1 LNHDA, CDR2 SQIVND (reference sequence). This CDR3 region has 15 residues. The V segment lost 9 bases and the J segment 4 bases; nucleotides outside the gene matches: 14. The CDR3 bases are TGTGCCAGCGGGCGCGCGGGAGGACAAATTTACGAGCAGTACTTC. Its translation is CASGRAGGQIYEQYF.